Sequencing of this T cell receptor beta chain was carried out in a study of response to subunit inactivated influenza vaccine listed by TCRdb under 2018. As for the study more broadly: Deep quantitative profiling of the T cell receptor repertoire was used in the study to follow responses to a trivalent subunit inactivated influenza vaccine. Overall study outcomes, separate from this receptor: The authors suggested that each seasonal influenza vaccination may recruit only a limited number of new T cells.

This clonotype was counted a few times. Its antigen is still unknown. No clone much larger than this one lies a single base away; base qualities are absent. The library was obtained by RT-PCR. Sequencing was performed on an Illumina HiSeq 2500. TCRdb trimmed public reads at Q25 via fastp, called clones via MiXCR and kept in-frame beta chains. Each record represents a unique CDR3 protein, reported with the most common genes and DNA among its rows. This sample is represented by under 950,000 distinct CDR3 sequences; around 20% of them were singletons. Jointly, the top ten make up more than 8.5% of the sample. From the cysteine up to the phenylalanine, the CDR3 has a length of 14 residues. Only the CDR3 portion is preserved as DNA: 42 bases, with reading frame beginning at the first base. Ends trimmed: V by 4 bases, J by 4 bases; bases unmatched to a gene: 3. Looking up the germline V gene (reference sequence) yields CDR1 MNHEY and CDR2 SMNVEV.

The specimen comprised PBMCs from blood, sampled 4 to 6 days after vaccination. This sequence originates from a man aged 45-65 years who received an inactivated influenza vaccine. Donor details come from another sample of the same person, matched by shared clones. The sequence joins TRBV27 to TRBJ2-5; TRBD2 matches 10 bases in the middle. Read as DNA, the sequence is TGTGCCAGCAGTTGGCTAGCGGGGGTAGAGACCCAGTACTTC. It codes for CASSWLAGVETQYF.